What follows are 16 T cell receptor beta chains derived from one specimen sequenced in a study of blood T cell repertoires in COVID-19. Data came from immunoSEQ multiplex PCR; TCRdb stores just in-frame clones and leaves some out. Among fewer than 250,000 clones listed, approximately 85% were seen once. The sample consisted of PBMCs or T cells enriched from blood (not recorded which). These TCRs come from a woman in her forties or fifties with acute COVID-19.

The V gene is TRBV5-6, the J gene TRBJ1-6; D unclear. This CDR3 is built from 16 residues. V was shortened by 0 bases and J by 0 bases, with 7 bases between the two germline ends. The germline V gene has CDR1 SGHDT and CDR2 YYEEEE. This CDR3 reads CASSLAPSSYNSPLHF. CDR3 coding DNA: TGTGCCAGCAGCTTGGCCCCGAGCTCCTATAATTCACCCCTCCACTTT. Drawing the rest from reference TRBV5-6 and TRBJ1-6, the complete variable domain is DAGVTQSPTHLIKTRGQQVTLRCSPKSGHDTVSWYQQALGQGPQFIFQYYEEEERQRGNFPDRFSGHQFPNYSSELNVNALLLGDSALYLCASSLAPSSYNSPLHFGNGTRLTVT.

V is TRBV30 and J is TRBJ1-1; possibly TRBD1 for D (5 bases). Trimming shortened V by 5 bases and J by 3 bases, and 16 bases separated the two germline ends. In germline, CDR1 is GTSNPN, CDR2 SVGIG (reference sequence). The length of the CDR3 is 14 residues. CDR3 DNA sequence: TGTGCCTGGCGGTCCCCAGGGAGGGACACTGAAGCTTTCTTT. Protein: CAWRSPGRDTEAFF.

V and J are TRBV9 and TRBJ2-5, with D possibly matching TRBD2 (7 bases). The CDR3 sequence is 17 residues long. CDR1 is SGDLS and CDR2 is YYNGEE in the germline V gene. V gave up 0 bases and J gave up 2 bases, with 17 bases separating them. CDR3 protein: CASSVAGGGGIQETQYF. The CDR3 coding sequence is TGTGCCAGCAGCGTAGCCGGAGGGGGGGGAATACAAGAGACCCAGTACTTC.

The gene calls are TRBV29-1 and TRBJ2-5; 11 nucleotides match TRBD2. There are 15 residues in the CDR3. Germline CDR1 SQVTM, CDR2 ANQGSEA. Trimming cost V 3 bases and J 7 bases; bases outside gene matches: 10. CDR3 nucleotide sequence: TGCAGCGTTGACGTTCTAGCGGGGGGTGTAGGGACCCAGTACTTC. Its protein is CSVDVLAGGVGTQYF. The full variable domain, with the rest looked up from reference TRBV29-1 and TRBJ2-5, is SAVISQKPSRDICQRGTSLTIQCQVDSQVTMMFWYRQQPGQSLTLIATANQGSEATYESGFVIDKFPISRPNLTFSTLTVSNMSPEDSSIYLCSVDVLAGGVGTQYFGPGTRLLVL.

The V call is TRBV7-2, the J call TRBJ2-1; 11 bases fit TRBD1. This CDR3 has 15 residues. Germline lookup yields CDR1 SGHTA and CDR2 FQGNSA. V was pared by 0 bases and J by 7 bases, with 2 bases of the junction left unmatched. The CDR3 protein is CASSLARDRGNEQFF. The CDR3 nucleotides read TGTGCCAGCAGCTTAGCGAGGGACAGGGGGAATGAGCAGTTCTTC.

CDR3 loop: CASSPKVTGGDGYTF. The CDR3 DNA reads as TGTGCCAGCAGCCCAAAGGTGACAGGGGGTGACGGCTACACCTTC. The chain links TRBV3-1 (or the pseudogene TRBV3-2) to TRBJ1-2; 9 positions match TRBD1. CDR1 and CDR2 (germline): LGHDT, YNNKEL (reference sequence). V was pared by 4 bases and J by 8 bases, with 11 bases of the junction left unmatched. The CDR3 extends over 15 amino acids.

The CDR3 spells CSVDVGRSPEKLFF. The CDR3 region has the DNA TGCAGCGTTGACGTGGGCAGATCGCCTGAGAAACTGTTTTTT. The V gene is TRBV29-1, the J gene TRBJ1-4; D gene unclear. The germline CDR1 and CDR2 sequences are SQVTM and ANQGSEA. Trimming shortened V by 3 bases and J by 11 bases, and 19 bases separated the two germline ends. The CDR3 totals 14 residues. Drawing the rest from reference TRBV29-1 and TRBJ1-4, the complete variable domain is SAVISQKPSRDICQRGTSLTIQCQVDSQVTMMFWYRQQPGQSLTLIATANQGSEATYESGFVIDKFPISRPNLTFSTLTVSNMSPEDSSIYLCSVDVGRSPEKLFFGSGTQLSVL.

The chain couples TRBV6-5 to TRBJ1-5; D is uncertain. V gave up 6 bases and J gave up 9 bases, with 18 bases separating them. Per the germline V gene, CDR1 is MNHEY and CDR2 is SVGAGI. CDR3 length: 14 amino acids. CDR3 DNA sequence: TGTGCCAGCAGGAGTGGCCGGGGAATGCGGCCCCAGCATTTT. It is translated as CASRSGRGMRPQHF.

V gene TRBV7-9 combines with J gene TRBJ2-5, with TRBD1 matching 8 bases. This CDR3 region has 15 residues. V was pared by 6 bases and J by 3 bases, with 9 bases of the junction left unmatched. Germline CDR1 SEHNR, CDR2 FQNEAQ (reference sequence). CDR3 amino acids: CASSETGEFEETQYF. CDR3 bases: TGTGCCAGCAGTGAGACAGGGGAATTTGAAGAGACCCAGTACTTC.

The gene calls are TRBV3-1 (or the pseudogene TRBV3-2) and TRBJ2-1, with unresolved D. V dropped 0 bases and J dropped 6 bases, with 15 bases sitting between them. This CDR3 contains 16 residues. Looked up from germline, CDR1 is LGHDT and CDR2 is YNNKEL (reference sequence). The CDR3, as DNA: TGTGCCAGCAGCCAAGACCCCATACCCACTTTCAATGAGCAGTTCTTC. It translates to CASSQDPIPTFNEQFF.

CDR3: CASSLGGRQPQHF. The CDR3 nucleotides read TGTGCCAGCAGCTTAGGCGGGAGGCAGCCCCAGCATTTT. The rearrangement joins TRBV7-2 to TRBJ1-5; D not resolved. With 1 base removed from V and 7 bases from J, the gap between germline ends came to 8 bases. The CDR3 contains 13 residues. Germline CDR1 SGHTA, CDR2 FQGNSA.

The chain employs TRBV5-1 and TRBJ2-3; D is possibly TRBD2 (6 bases). The CDR3 covers 13 residues. Trimming removed 4 bases from V and 4 bases from J, with 10 bases in between. Per the germline V gene, CDR1 is SGHRS and CDR2 is YFSETQ. CDR3 in DNA: TGCGCCAGCAGCCCCCCGGGGGCAGATACGCAGTATTTT. Protein sequence: CASSPPGADTQYF.

In this sample, this clone turned up once. The V gene is TRBV4-2, the J gene TRBJ1-2; weak D call: TRBD1 (5 bases). Trimming left V 0 bases short and J 6 bases short, with 17 bases between. Germline CDR1 reads LGHNA; CDR2 reads YNFKEQ. The CDR3 is 16 residues long. This CDR3 reads CASSQDGQGGPDGYTF. The CDR3 DNA is TGTGCCAGCAGCCAAGACGGCCAGGGAGGTCCTGATGGCTACACCTTC.

The chain links TRBV27 to TRBJ2-3; perhaps TRBD2 as D (6 bases). The CDR3 is 15 amino acids. Germline V gene data show CDR1 as MNHEY and CDR2 as SMNVEV (reference sequence). Trimming pared 5 bases from V and 3 bases from J, leaving 15 bases between. CDR3 in DNA: TGTGCCAGCAGTGAAGGAGGGCAGTCAACAGATACGCAGTATTTT. This encodes CASSEGGQSTDTQYF.

This rearrangement joins TRBV2 to TRBJ1-1; possible D gene TRBD1, 6 bases. The length of the CDR3 is 14 residues. Germline V gene lookup returns CDR1 SNHLY and CDR2 FYNNEI. Trimming took 2 bases from V and 3 from J, leaving 10 bases between them. The CDR3 nucleotides are TGTGCCAGCAGTGAAAACGGGGGGCACACTGAAGCTTTCTTT. The encoded protein is CASSENGGHTEAFF.

A few counts support this clone. The chain carries TRBV7-8 and TRBJ1-5, with D hard to call. V was pared by 1 base and J by 5 bases, with 6 bases between. The CDR3 spans 13 residues. CDR1 SGHVS and CDR2 FQNEAQ come from the germline V gene. Here the CDR3 reads CASSLVRDQPQHF. The CDR3 bases are TGTGCCAGCAGCTTAGTTCGGGATCAGCCCCAGCATTTT.